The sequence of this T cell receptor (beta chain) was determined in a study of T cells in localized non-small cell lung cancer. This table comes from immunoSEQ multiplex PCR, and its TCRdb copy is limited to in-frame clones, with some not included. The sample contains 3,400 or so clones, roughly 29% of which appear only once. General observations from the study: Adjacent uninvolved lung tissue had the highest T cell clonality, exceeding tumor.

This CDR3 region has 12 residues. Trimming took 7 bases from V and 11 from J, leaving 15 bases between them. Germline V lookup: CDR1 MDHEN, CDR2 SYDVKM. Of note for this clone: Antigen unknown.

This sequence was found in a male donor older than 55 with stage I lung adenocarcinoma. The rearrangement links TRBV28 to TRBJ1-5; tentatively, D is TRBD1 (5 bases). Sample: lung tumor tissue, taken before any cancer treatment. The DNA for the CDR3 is TGTGCCAGCACCCCGCCCCGGGGGGCCCAGCATTTT. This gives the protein CASTPPRGAQHF.